This section outlines one T cell receptor beta chain sequence together with its context. This sample also contains other DNA sequences that code for the same CDR3. These data belong to a study of blood T cell repertoires in COVID-19. The method was immunoSEQ multiplex PCR; TCRdb's version includes in-frame clones alone and lacks a portion of them. The sample lists a few hundred thousand clones; approximately 85% were seen once. The specimen sequenced was peripheral blood. The TCR comes from a human donor with COVID-19, enrolled during active disease. The donor label of this sample is uncertain.

The CDR3 nucleotides are TGTGCCAGCAGCTCAGGGGTTAATTCACCCCTCCACTTT. This gives the protein CASSSGVNSPLHF. This chain connects TRBV7-2 to TRBJ1-6; maybe TRBD1 (6 bases). This CDR3 contains 13 residues. V was shortened by 4 bases and J by 6 bases, with 7 bases between the two germline ends. The germline CDR1 and CDR2 sequences are SGHTA and FQGNSA.